What follows are 19 T cell receptor beta chains derived from one specimen sequenced in a study of cytomegalovirus exposure and HLA in healthy donors. PCR employed 60 Vbeta and 13 Jbeta primers. Generated by immunoSEQ multiplex PCR, the TCRdb table keeps only in-frame clones and is missing some. The sample yields about 78,000 clones, approximately 72% seen once. Sequenced sample: PBMCs. The receptors come from a woman in her 40s in good health and CMV-seropositive.

J is TRBJ1-1 and V is TRBV20-1; D remains unclear. V lost 3 bases to trimming and J lost 5 bases, with 7 bases between them. The CDR3 length is 11 residues. CDR1 DFQATT and CDR2 SNEGSKA come from the germline V gene (reference sequence). The CDR3 DNA reads as TGCAGTGCTAGCCTTCGGACTGAAGCTTTCTTT. Its translation is CSASLRTEAFF.

The CDR3 is CASGETSIIYEQYF. The CDR3 coding sequence is TGTGCCAGCGGCGAGACTAGTATAATCTACGAGCAGTACTTC. The genes are TRBV28 and TRBJ2-7; perhaps TRBD2 as D (6 bases). The CDR3 covers 14 residues. Germline CDR1 MDHEN, CDR2 SYDVKM. Trimming removed 8 bases at V and 3 bases at J, with 17 bases between.

The V call is TRBV6-1, the J call TRBJ1-5, with TRBD1 identical over 7 bases. The CDR3 sequence is 14 residues long. V lost 6 bases, J lost 6 bases, and 8 bases stayed unmatched. Germline V gene data show CDR1 as MNHNS and CDR2 as SASEGT. The CDR3 bases are TGTGCCAGCAGCCCCACAGGGGATATTCAGCCCCAGCATTTT. Protein sequence: CASSPTGDIQPQHF.

J is TRBJ2-1 and V is TRBV5-1, with a possible D match to TRBD1 (5 bases). Germline V lookup: CDR1 SGHRS, CDR2 YFSETQ. CDR3 size: 15 residues. The V end was cut by 1 base, the J end by 1 base, with 9 bases between. The CDR3, as DNA: TGCGCCAGCAGCTTGTTAGGGGTATCCTACAATGAGCAGTTCTTC. Encoded protein: CASSLLGVSYNEQFF.

The chain carries TRBV28 and TRBJ1-6; 9 positions match TRBD1. Germline-derived CDR1 and CDR2 are MDHEN and SYDVKM. The CDR3 has 14 residues. The V and J ends lost 5 bases and 9 bases, in that order; junction bases with no gene match: 5. For the CDR3, the DNA is TGTGCCAGCAGTCGGGGACAGGGAGGTTCACCCCTCCACTTT. Translation gives CASSRGQGGSPLHF.

The chain recombines TRBV19 with TRBJ1-1, with D tentatively TRBD1 (6 bases). CDR1 and CDR2 from the germline V gene are LNHDA and SQIVND (reference sequence). Trimming removed 7 bases from V and 1 base from J, with 22 bases in between. This CDR3 is 17 amino acids long. CDR3 loop: CASTGGHRIKANTEAFF. CDR3 DNA: TGTGCCAGTACTGGGGGCCACCGAATAAAAGCGAACACTGAAGCTTTCTTT.

CDR3: CASSLAPGVPYEQYF. The CDR3, as DNA: TGTGCCAGCAGCCTCGCCCCGGGAGTGCCATACGAGCAGTACTTC. The J gene is TRBJ2-7, the V gene TRBV11-2; possible D gene TRBD2, 6 bases. Between the trimmed V and J ends, which lost 5 bases and 4 bases, there was a span of 18 bases. The CDR3 sequence is 15 residues long. Germline CDR1 SGHAT, CDR2 FQNNGV.

The V gene is TRBV6-1, the J gene TRBJ1-2; D may be TRBD1 (6 bases). Trimming removed 4 bases at V and 7 bases at J, with 13 bases between. This CDR3 is 13 amino acids long. The germline V gene encodes CDR1 MNHNS and CDR2 SASEGT. CDR3 coding DNA: TGTGCCAGCAGTGTCGACAGGCAGTCTGGCTACACCTTC. Translating gives CASSVDRQSGYTF.

This chain links TRBV30 with TRBJ2-3; 9 nucleotides match TRBD1. Germline values: CDR1 GTSNPN, CDR2 SVGIG (reference sequence). The CDR3 covers 15 residues. V shed 1 base, J shed 2 bases, and the junction held 4 bases outside the gene matches. The CDR3: CAWSGGQGPTDTQYF. In nucleotides, the CDR3 is TGTGCCTGGAGTGGCGGACAGGGGCCCACAGATACGCAGTATTTT.

V and J are TRBV7-2 and TRBJ1-5; 7 positions agree with TRBD1. Germline loops: CDR1 SGHTA, CDR2 FQGNSA. V dropped 5 bases and J dropped 7; count of bases not matched to a gene: 5. This CDR3 comprises 13 residues. CDR3 sequence: CASSEQGSQPQHF. CDR3 coding DNA: TGTGCCAGCAGCGAACAGGGGAGCCAGCCCCAGCATTTT. Full variable domain (missing parts from reference TRBV7-2 and TRBJ1-5): GAGVSQSPSNKVTEKGKDVELRCDPISGHTALYWYRQSLGQGLEFLIYFQGNSAPDKSGLPSDRFSAERTGGSVSTLTIQRTQQEDSAVYLCASSEQGSQPQHFGDGTRLSIL.

V and J are TRBV5-6 and TRBJ1-2; the match to TRBD1 covers 8 bases. Losses at the gene ends were 5 bases for V and 8 bases for J; bases not matched to a gene: 11. CDR3 length: 14 residues. Germline V lookup: CDR1 SGHDT, CDR2 YYEEEE. The CDR3 sequence is CASRQQGVEGGYTF. The CDR3 bases are TGTGCCAGCAGGCAACAGGGGGTAGAAGGCGGCTACACCTTC.

The chain employs TRBV9 and TRBJ1-1; TRBD1 agrees at 11 bases. This CDR3 is built from 14 residues. V shed 3 bases, J shed 7 bases, and the junction held 5 bases outside the gene matches. The V gene's germline CDR1 is SGDLS and CDR2 YYNGEE. Here the CDR3 DNA reads TGTGCCAGCAGCGCCGGACAGGGGGCTGTTGAAGCTTTCTTT. Translated, it gives CASSAGQGAVEAFF.

V is TRBV6-4 and J is TRBJ1-5, with a tentative D call TRBD1 (6 bases). CDR1 is MRHNA, CDR2 SNTAGT, per germline. This CDR3 contains 13 residues. Trimming removed 5 bases at V and 5 bases at J, with 10 bases between. The CDR3 spells CASSPEGDQPQHF. DNA for the CDR3: TGTGCCAGCAGTCCAGAGGGGGATCAGCCCCAGCATTTT.

The chain recombines TRBV9 with TRBJ1-2, with D perhaps matching TRBD1 (6 bases). Germline V gives CDR1 SGDLS, CDR2 YYNGEE. This CDR3 contains 13 residues. V was trimmed by 8 bases and J by 4 bases, leaving 15 bases between them. CDR3 sequence (DNA): TGTGCCAGTCAAAGGGGGGGGACCTATGGCTACACCTTC. Translated: CASQRGGTYGYTF.

This clone occurred a few times. The J gene is TRBJ1-6, the V gene TRBV14; 7 positions match TRBD1. CDR3 size: 15 residues. V shed 4 bases, J shed 7 bases, and the junction held 7 bases outside the gene matches. Germline values: CDR1 SGHDN, CDR2 FVKESK. Here the CDR3 reads CASSRQGVLNSPLHF. CDR3 in DNA: TGTGCCAGCAGCCGCCAGGGGGTCCTGAATTCACCCCTCCACTTT.

This rearrangement joins TRBV7-9 to TRBJ1-1; D uncertain. Germline CDR1 is SEHNR and CDR2 is FQNEAQ (reference sequence). With 4 bases removed from V and 5 bases from J, the gap between germline ends came to 11 bases. The CDR3 sequence is 13 residues long. The CDR3 coding sequence is TGTGCCAGCAGCTCCCACCGGGAAACTGAAGCTTTCTTT. Its protein is CASSSHRETEAFF.

The chain combines TRBV5-1 with TRBJ1-6, with TRBD1 as a possible D gene (6 bases). Germline V CDR1 and CDR2: SGHRS, YFSETQ. V was pared by 3 bases and J by 6 bases, with 16 bases between. The CDR3 spans 16 residues. For the CDR3, the DNA is TGCGCCAGCAGCTCGTCAGGACAGCGGGGTAATTCACCCCTCCACTTT. Residues: CASSSSGQRGNSPLHF.

This chain links TRBV18 with TRBJ1-2, with 8 bases identical to TRBD1. CDR1 KGHSH and CDR2 LQKENI come from the germline V gene. This CDR3 comprises 16 residues. V dropped 3 bases and J dropped 0; count of bases not matched to a gene: 6. The CDR3 bases are TGTGCCAGCTCACCTTCCGGACAGGGAGCTAACTATGGCTACACCTTC. Translated: CASSPSGQGANYGYTF.

The chain joins TRBV6-5 to TRBJ2-2, with 8 bases fitting TRBD2. The ends lost 6 bases at V and 4 bases at J; junction bases unmatched: 7. CDR3 length: 15 residues. Germline V lookup: CDR1 MNHEY, CDR2 SVGAGI. The CDR3 nucleotides read TGTGCCAGCAGGGGACTAGAGCATCCCACCGGGGAGCTGTTTTTT. Encoded protein: CASRGLEHPTGELFF.